Below, 17 T cell receptor beta chains from the same sample are listed, as sequenced in a study of shared clonotypes between healthy human individuals. Here immunoSEQ multiplex PCR was the method, and the copy in TCRdb shows in-frame clones only, minus some. The profile shows about 2.1 million clones, over 85% of them singletons. It was CD45RO-negative cells, positively selected for CCR7, that made up naive CD8 cells, with terminally differentiated effector memory CD45RA+ cells excluded. The material sequenced was naive CD8+ T cells from PBMCs. The receptors stem from a man aged 18 to 35 in good health. Some clones in this sample may be carry-over from other donors' samples.

This chain links TRBV7-8 with TRBJ1-1; D perhaps matches TRBD1 (5 bases). CDR1 is SGHVS, CDR2 FQNEAQ, per germline. V was clipped by 3 bases and J by 10 bases, with 27 bases between them. This CDR3 comprises 17 residues. The CDR3 DNA is TGTGCCAGCAGCTTGAGTGGGGGTGGAGTACTACTGCCCCTAGCTTTCTTT. This gives the protein CASSLSGGGVLLPLAFF.

The J gene is TRBJ2-1, the V gene TRBV5-4; TRBD2 matches at 8 bases. Germline V gene data show CDR1 as SGHNT and CDR2 as YYREEE (reference sequence). The CDR3 is 15 amino acids. Trimming cost V 4 bases and J 5 bases; bases outside gene matches: 8. The CDR3 DNA follows: TGTGCCAGCAGCCATAAGCGGGAGACCCACAATGAGCAGTTCTTC. Encoded protein: CASSHKRETHNEQFF.

This chain's CDR3 is CASSPPGQGKNTEAFF. The CDR3 coding sequence is TGTGCCAGCAGCCCCCCCGGACAAGGAAAGAACACTGAAGCTTTCTTT. This chain links TRBV7-9 with TRBJ1-1; TRBD1 is a possible D gene (5 bases). V was cut by 5 bases and J by 1 base, with 17 bases left in between. Germline V CDR1 and CDR2: SEHNR, FQNEAQ (reference sequence). This CDR3 has 16 residues.

The chain couples TRBV28 to TRBJ1-2; D is unresolved. This CDR3 is 18 amino acids long. Germline CDR1 MDHEN, CDR2 SYDVKM. The V gene lost 3 bases and the J gene lost 0 bases, with 20 bases spanning the gap. The CDR3 bases are TGTGCCAGCAGTTTCCCCCGTGTTGAAACAGATACTAACTATGGCTACACCTTC. Protein sequence: CASSFPRVETDTNYGYTF.

This clone has just one count. The V gene is TRBV28, the J gene TRBJ2-3; D might be TRBD2 (6 bases). Germline-derived CDR1 and CDR2 are MDHEN and SYDVKM. Trimming left V 1 base short and J 4 bases short, with 9 bases between. This CDR3 has 14 residues. CDR3 amino acids: CASSLSGRPDTQYF. The CDR3, as DNA: TGTGCCAGCAGTTTATCAGGGAGGCCAGATACGCAGTATTTT.

This chain connects TRBV6-5 to TRBJ2-7; D possibly corresponds to TRBD2 (5 bases). The CDR3 is 14 amino acids. The V end lost 5 bases, the J end lost 2 bases, and 13 bases lay between the germline ends. The germline CDR1 and CDR2 sequences are MNHEY and SVGAGI. CDR3 bases: TGTGCCAGCAGTGAACGGGGTTTTCCCTACGAGCAGTACTTC. This sequence encodes CASSERGFPYEQYF.

J is TRBJ1-1 and V is TRBV19; D gene ambiguous. CDR1 and CDR2 (germline): LNHDA, SQIVND (reference sequence). The CDR3 is made up of 11 amino acids. V lost 9 bases and J 7 bases, leaving 12 bases between the germline ends. The CDR3 DNA reads TGTGCCAGCGTAATGGCAGTTGAAGCTTTCTTT. As protein: CASVMAVEAFF.

The chain employs TRBV4-3 and TRBJ1-3; no clear D gene. CDR1 and CDR2 from the germline V gene are LGHNA and YSLEER. Trimming removed 0 bases at V and 0 bases at J, with 12 bases between. This CDR3 comprises 17 residues. CDR3 coding DNA: TGCGCCAGCAGCCAAGATCCCACTTCCCGCTCTGGAAACACCATATATTTT. This gives the protein CASSQDPTSRSGNTIYF.

As concerns this clone: The identical CDR3 is also encoded by other nucleotide sequences in the sample. The chain uses TRBV7-9 and TRBJ1-4; 9 nucleotides line up with TRBD1. With 5 bases clipped from V and 5 bases from J, the junction kept 3 bases outside the gene matches. The CDR3 has 14 residues. Germline loops: CDR1 SEHNR, CDR2 FQNEAQ (reference sequence). CDR3 amino acids: CASSTGTGNEKLFF. CDR3 sequence (DNA): TGTGCCAGCAGCACCGGGACAGGGAATGAAAAACTGTTTTTT.

J is TRBJ1-1 and V is TRBV19; tentatively, D is TRBD1 (6 bases). Trimming pared 6 bases from V and 5 bases from J, leaving 10 bases between. Per germline, CDR1 LNHDA and CDR2 SQIVND (reference sequence). The CDR3 is 12 amino acids. CDR3 loop: CASRQGWTEAFF. The CDR3 DNA is TGTGCCAGTAGACAGGGTTGGACTGAAGCTTTCTTT.

The rearrangement uses TRBV28 and TRBJ1-1; weak D call: TRBD1 (5 bases). This CDR3 region has 15 residues. CDR1 is MDHEN, CDR2 SYDVKM, per germline. The V gene lost 5 bases and the J gene lost 1 base, with 14 bases spanning the gap. CDR3 in amino acids: CASSITGRWNTEAFF. The CDR3 DNA reads as TGTGCCAGCAGTATCACGGGACGGTGGAACACTGAAGCTTTCTTT.

For the CDR3, the DNA is TGTGCCAGCAGCCCCAGGGGGTCCTACGAGCAGTACTTC. It is translated as CASSPRGSYEQYF. J is TRBJ2-7 and V is TRBV7-8; 7 bases match TRBD1. CDR1 and CDR2 (germline): SGHVS, FQNEAQ. V lost 5 bases, J lost 1 base, and 2 bases stayed unmatched. CDR3 length: 13 amino acids.

This chain connects TRBV7-9 to TRBJ1-4; no definite D call. V lost 5 bases, J lost 5 bases, and 12 bases lay in between. Germline CDR1 is SEHNR and CDR2 is FQNEAQ (reference sequence). This CDR3 contains 14 residues. The CDR3 coding sequence is TGTGCCAGCAGCATTCTACTGGGGAATGAAAAACTGTTTTTT. Amino acid sequence: CASSILLGNEKLFF.

This rearrangement joins TRBV7-9 to TRBJ2-7; 11 positions match TRBD1. V trimming: 5 bases; J trimming: 3 bases; junction bases outside the gene matches: 6. The germline CDR1 and CDR2 sequences are SEHNR and FQNEAQ (reference sequence). The CDR3 covers 15 residues. This chain's CDR3 is CASSNAGQGDYEQYF. CDR3 DNA sequence: TGTGCCAGCAGCAATGCGGGACAGGGGGACTACGAGCAGTACTTC. Full variable domain (outside the CDR3, taken from reference TRBV7-9 and TRBJ2-7): DTGVSQNPRHKITKRGQNVTFRCDPISEHNRLYWYRQTLGQGPEFLTYFQNEAQLEKSRLLSDRFSAERPKGSFSTLEIQRTEQGDSAMYLCASSNAGQGDYEQYFGPGTRLTVT.

The chain has TRBV28 and TRBJ2-7; possible D gene TRBD2, 5 bases. Germline V CDR1 and CDR2: MDHEN, SYDVKM. V was pared by 4 bases and J by 4 bases, with 14 bases between. There are 14 residues in the CDR3. Here the CDR3 reads CASSYPGTAYEQYF. For the CDR3, the DNA is TGTGCCAGCAGTTACCCGGGAACAGCATACGAGCAGTACTTC. The full variable domain, with the rest looked up from reference TRBV28 and TRBJ2-7, is DVKVTQSSRYLVKRTGEKVFLECVQDMDHENMFWYRQDPGLGLRLIYFSYDVKMKEKGDIPEGYSVSREKKERFSLILESASTNQTSMYLCASSYPGTAYEQYFGPGTRLTVT.

Notes on this clone: The sample holds other DNA sequences that translate to the same CDR3. The chain carries TRBV7-9 and TRBJ1-1, with TRBD1 matching 8 bases. There are 15 residues in the CDR3. Per the germline V gene, CDR1 is SEHNR and CDR2 is FQNEAQ (reference sequence). The junction had 4 bases not matched to a gene; V was cut back by 4 bases and J by 0 bases. The CDR3 coding sequence is TGTGCCAGCAGCTCCCGGACAGGGATGAACACTGAAGCTTTCTTT. It is translated as CASSSRTGMNTEAFF.

V is TRBV7-8 and J is TRBJ1-2; a weak D match, TRBD1 (5 bases). This CDR3 contains 14 residues. The V end lost 3 bases, the J end lost 3 bases, and 11 bases lay between the germline ends. Germline V lookup: CDR1 SGHVS, CDR2 FQNEAQ. CDR3 sequence reads: CASSFGTGDYGYTF. CDR3 nucleotides: TGTGCCAGCAGCTTTGGTACGGGGGACTATGGCTACACCTTC.